This T cell receptor (beta chain) stems from a study of PD-1 blockade in classical Hodgkin lymphoma. Some clones are missing from TCRdb's copy, which holds only in-frame ones; the method was immunoSEQ multiplex PCR. The sample lists roughly 40,000 clones; roughly 90% were seen once. Germline V lookup: CDR1 MNHEY, CDR2 SMNVEV (reference sequence). Trimming stripped 0 bases from V and 2 bases from J, with 6 bases between. The CDR3 totals 14 residues. As concerns this clone: Antigen specificity is unknown.

The study, taken as a whole, reports: Why the repertoires differ is still unclear, perhaps disease activity or prior therapy. Newly diagnosed patients were reported to start with lower TCR diversity than healthy donors. A significant rise in TCR diversity by C4D1 was seen for CD4+ but not CD8+ cells.

All patients relapsed after autologous stem cell transplantation, and brentuximab vedotin exposure varied. Best overall response was complete response, partial response or progressive disease in these relapsed/refractory classical Hodgkin lymphoma patients. The sample consisted of peripheral blood mononuclear cells (PBMCs), taken at baseline. The chain links TRBV27 to TRBJ2-3; D ambiguous. This clonotype was obtained from a human donor with classical Hodgkin lymphoma. CDR3 in amino acids: CASSLSRVTDTQYF. CDR3 sequence (DNA): TGTGCCAGCAGTTTATCGAGAGTCACAGATACGCAGTATTTT.